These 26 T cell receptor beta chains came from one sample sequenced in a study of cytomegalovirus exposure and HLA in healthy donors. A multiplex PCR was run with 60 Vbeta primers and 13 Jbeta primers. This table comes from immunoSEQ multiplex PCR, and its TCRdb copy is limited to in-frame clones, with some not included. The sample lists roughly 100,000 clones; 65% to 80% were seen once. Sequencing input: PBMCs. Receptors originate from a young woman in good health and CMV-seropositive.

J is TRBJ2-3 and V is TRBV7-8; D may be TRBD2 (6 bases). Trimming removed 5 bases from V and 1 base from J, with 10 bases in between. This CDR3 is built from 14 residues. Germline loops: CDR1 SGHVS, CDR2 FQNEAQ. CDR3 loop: CASSPGRRTDTQYF. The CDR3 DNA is TGTGCCAGCAGCCCGGGGAGGCGCACAGATACGCAGTATTTT.

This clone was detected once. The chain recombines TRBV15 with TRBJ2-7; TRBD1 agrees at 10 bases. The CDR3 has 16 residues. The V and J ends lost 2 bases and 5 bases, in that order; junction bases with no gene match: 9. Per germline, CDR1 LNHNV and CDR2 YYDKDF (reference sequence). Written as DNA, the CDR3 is TGTGCCACCAGCAGACACGACAGGGGGCTTGAGCACGAGCAGTACTTC. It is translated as CATSRHDRGLEHEQYF. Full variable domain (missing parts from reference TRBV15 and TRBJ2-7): DAMVIQNPRYQVTQFGKPVTLSCSQTLNHNVMYWYQQKSSQAPKLLFHYYDKDFNNEADTPDNFQSRRPNTSFCFLDIRSPGLGDTAMYLCATSRHDRGLEHEQYFGPGTRLTVT.

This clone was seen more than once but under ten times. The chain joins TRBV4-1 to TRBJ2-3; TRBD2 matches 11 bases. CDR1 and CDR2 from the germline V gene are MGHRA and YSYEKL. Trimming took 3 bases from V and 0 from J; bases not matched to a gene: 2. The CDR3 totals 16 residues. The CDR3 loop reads CASSQASGRSTDTQYF. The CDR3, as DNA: TGCGCCAGCAGCCAGGCTAGCGGGAGGAGCACAGATACGCAGTATTTT.

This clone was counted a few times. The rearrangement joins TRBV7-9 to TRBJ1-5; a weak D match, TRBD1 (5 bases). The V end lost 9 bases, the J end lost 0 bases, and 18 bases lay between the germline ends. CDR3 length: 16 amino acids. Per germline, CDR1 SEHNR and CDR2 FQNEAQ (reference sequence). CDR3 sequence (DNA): TGTGCCAGACCATGGGGCAGAAAGTATAGCAATCAGCCCCAGCATTTT. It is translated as CARPWGRKYSNQPQHF.

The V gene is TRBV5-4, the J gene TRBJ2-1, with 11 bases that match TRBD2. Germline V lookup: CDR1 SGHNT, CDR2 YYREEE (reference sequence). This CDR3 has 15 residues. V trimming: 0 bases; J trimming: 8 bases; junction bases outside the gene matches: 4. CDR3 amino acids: CASSLVLAGVHEQFF. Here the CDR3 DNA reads TGTGCCAGCAGCTTGGTACTAGCGGGAGTCCATGAGCAGTTCTTC.

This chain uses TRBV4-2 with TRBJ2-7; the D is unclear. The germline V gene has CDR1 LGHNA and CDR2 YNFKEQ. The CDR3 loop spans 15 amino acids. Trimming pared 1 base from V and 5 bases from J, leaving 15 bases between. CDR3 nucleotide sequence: TGTGCCAGCAGCCAAGTCGACCAGAGAAGCGACGAGCAGTACTTC. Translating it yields CASSQVDQRSDEQYF.

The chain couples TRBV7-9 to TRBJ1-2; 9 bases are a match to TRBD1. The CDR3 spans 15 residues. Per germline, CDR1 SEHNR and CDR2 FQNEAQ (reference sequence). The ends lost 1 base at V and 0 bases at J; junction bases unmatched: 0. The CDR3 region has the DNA TGTGCCAGCAGCTTAGGGGACAGGGCTAACTATGGCTACACCTTC. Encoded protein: CASSLGDRANYGYTF. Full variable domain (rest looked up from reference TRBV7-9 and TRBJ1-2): DTGVSQNPRHKITKRGQNVTFRCDPISEHNRLYWYRQTLGQGPEFLTYFQNEAQLEKSRLLSDRFSAERPKGSFSTLEIQRTEQGDSAMYLCASSLGDRANYGYTFGSGTRLTVV.

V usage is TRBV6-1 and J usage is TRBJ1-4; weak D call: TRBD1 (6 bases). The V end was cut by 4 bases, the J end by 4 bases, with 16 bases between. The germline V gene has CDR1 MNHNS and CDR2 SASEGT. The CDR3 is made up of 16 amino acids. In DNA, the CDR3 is TGTGCCAGCAGTGTCTTAACAGGGTCTAGTAATGAAAAACTGTTTTTT. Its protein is CASSVLTGSSNEKLFF.

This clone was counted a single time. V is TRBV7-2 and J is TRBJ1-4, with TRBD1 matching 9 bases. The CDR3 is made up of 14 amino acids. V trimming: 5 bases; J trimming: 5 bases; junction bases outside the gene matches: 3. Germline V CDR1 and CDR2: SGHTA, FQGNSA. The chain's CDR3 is CASSLGQGNEKLFF. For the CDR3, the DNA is TGTGCCAGCAGCCTGGGACAGGGAAATGAAAAACTGTTTTTT.

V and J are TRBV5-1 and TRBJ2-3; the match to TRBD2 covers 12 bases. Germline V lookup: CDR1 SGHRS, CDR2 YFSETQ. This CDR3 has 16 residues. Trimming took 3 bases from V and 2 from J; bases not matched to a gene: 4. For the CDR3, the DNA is TGCGCCAGCAGCTCTGGACTAGCGGGGCCCACAGATACGCAGTATTTT. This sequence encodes CASSSGLAGPTDTQYF. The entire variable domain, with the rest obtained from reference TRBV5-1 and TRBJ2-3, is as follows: KAGVTQTPRYLIKTRGQQVTLSCSPISGHRSVSWYQQTPGQGLQFLFEYFSETQRNKGNFPGRFSGRQFSNSRSEMNVSTLELGDSALYLCASSSGLAGPTDTQYFGPGTRLTVL.

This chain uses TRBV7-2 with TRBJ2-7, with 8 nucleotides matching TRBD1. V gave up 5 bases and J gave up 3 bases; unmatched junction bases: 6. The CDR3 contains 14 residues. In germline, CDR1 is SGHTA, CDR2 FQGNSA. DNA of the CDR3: TGTGCCAGCAGCCCACAACAGGGGGACTACGAGCAGTACTTC. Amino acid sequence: CASSPQQGDYEQYF.

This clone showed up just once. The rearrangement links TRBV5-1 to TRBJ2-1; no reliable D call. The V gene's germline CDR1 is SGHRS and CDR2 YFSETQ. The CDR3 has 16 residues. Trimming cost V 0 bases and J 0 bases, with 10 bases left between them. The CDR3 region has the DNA TGCGCCAGCAGCTTGGTCGCGTCTAGCTCCTACAATGAGCAGTTCTTC. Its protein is CASSLVASSSYNEQFF.

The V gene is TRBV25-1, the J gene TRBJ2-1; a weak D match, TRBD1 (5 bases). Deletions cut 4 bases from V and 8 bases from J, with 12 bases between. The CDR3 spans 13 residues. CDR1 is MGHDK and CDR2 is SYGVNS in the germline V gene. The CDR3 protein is CASSVAGRYEQFF. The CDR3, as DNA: TGTGCCAGCAGTGTAGCAGGGCGCTATGAGCAGTTCTTC.

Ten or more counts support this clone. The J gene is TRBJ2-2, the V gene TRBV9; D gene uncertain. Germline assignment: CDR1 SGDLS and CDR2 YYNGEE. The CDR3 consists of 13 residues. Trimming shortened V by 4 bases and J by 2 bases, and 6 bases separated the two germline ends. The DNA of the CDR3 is TGTGCCAGCAGCACTTTCAACACCGGGGAGCTGTTTTTT. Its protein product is CASSTFNTGELFF.

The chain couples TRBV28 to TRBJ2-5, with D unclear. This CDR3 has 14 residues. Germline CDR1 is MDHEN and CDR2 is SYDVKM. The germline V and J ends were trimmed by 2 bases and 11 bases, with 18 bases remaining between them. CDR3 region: CASSLNGSPTRQYF. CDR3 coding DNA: TGTGCCAGCAGTTTAAACGGTTCCCCTACGAGGCAGTACTTC.

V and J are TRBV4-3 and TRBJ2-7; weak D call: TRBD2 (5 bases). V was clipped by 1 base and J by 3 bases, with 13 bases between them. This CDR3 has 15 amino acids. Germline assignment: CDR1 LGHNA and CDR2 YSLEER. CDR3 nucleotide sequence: TGCGCCAGCAGCCAAGGGACTTTTGTTGTCTACGAGCAGTACTTC. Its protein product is CASSQGTFVVYEQYF.

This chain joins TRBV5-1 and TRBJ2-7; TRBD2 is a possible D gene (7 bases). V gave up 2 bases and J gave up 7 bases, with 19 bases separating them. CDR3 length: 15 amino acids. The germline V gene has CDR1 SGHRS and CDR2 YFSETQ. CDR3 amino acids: CASSFLGGAAREQYF. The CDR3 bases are TGCGCCAGCAGCTTTTTGGGGGGGGCGGCTCGGGAGCAGTACTTC.

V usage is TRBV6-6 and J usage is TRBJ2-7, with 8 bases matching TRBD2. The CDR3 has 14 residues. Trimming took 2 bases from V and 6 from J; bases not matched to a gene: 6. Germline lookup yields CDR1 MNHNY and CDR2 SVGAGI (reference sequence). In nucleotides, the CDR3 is TGTGCCAGCAGTTACGTGGGAGCGGGAGTCGAGCAGTACTTC. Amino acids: CASSYVGAGVEQYF.

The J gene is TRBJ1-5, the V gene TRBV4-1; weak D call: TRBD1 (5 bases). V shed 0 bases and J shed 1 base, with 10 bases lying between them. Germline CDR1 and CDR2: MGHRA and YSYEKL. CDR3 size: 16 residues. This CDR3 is CASSQDPGRSNQPQHF. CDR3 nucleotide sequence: TGCGCCAGCAGCCAAGATCCAGGGAGGAGCAATCAGCCCCAGCATTTT.

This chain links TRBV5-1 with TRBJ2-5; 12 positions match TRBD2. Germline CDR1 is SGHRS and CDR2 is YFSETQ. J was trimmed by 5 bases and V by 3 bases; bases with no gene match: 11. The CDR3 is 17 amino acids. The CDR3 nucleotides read TGCGCCAGCAGCTCCCTTCCGACTAGCGGGAGCGCGGAGACCCAGTACTTC. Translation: CASSSLPTSGSAETQYF.

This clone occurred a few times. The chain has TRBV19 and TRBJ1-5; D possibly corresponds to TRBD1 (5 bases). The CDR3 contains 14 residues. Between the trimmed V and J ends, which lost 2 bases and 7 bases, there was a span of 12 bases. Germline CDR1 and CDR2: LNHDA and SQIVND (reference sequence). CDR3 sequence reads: CASSIRGLGQPQHF. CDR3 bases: TGTGCCAGTAGTATAAGGGGTCTGGGGCAGCCCCAGCATTTT.

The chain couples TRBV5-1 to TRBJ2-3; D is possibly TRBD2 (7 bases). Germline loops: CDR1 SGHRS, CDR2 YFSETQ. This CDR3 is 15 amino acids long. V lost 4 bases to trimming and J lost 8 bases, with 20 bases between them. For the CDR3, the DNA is TGCGCCAGCAGCCTCTCGTCGGGGGGCCAAAGTACGCAGTATTTT. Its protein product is CASSLSSGGQSTQYF.

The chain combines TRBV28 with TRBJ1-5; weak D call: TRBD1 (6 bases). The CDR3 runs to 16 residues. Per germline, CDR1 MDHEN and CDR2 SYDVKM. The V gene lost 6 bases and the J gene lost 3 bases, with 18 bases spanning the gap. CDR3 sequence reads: CASSQSVGHHNQPQHF. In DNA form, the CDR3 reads TGTGCCAGCAGCCAATCCGTGGGACATCACAATCAGCCCCAGCATTTT.

CDR3: CASSESTSGGNEQFF. The DNA for the CDR3 is TGCGCCAGCAGTGAGTCGACTAGCGGGGGCAATGAGCAGTTCTTC. The chain combines TRBV10-1 with TRBJ2-1; the match to TRBD2 covers 12 bases. The trim removed 0 bases at V and 6 bases at J, leaving 0 bases unmatched. The length of the CDR3 is 15 residues. Per germline, CDR1 WNHNN and CDR2 SYGVQD (reference sequence).

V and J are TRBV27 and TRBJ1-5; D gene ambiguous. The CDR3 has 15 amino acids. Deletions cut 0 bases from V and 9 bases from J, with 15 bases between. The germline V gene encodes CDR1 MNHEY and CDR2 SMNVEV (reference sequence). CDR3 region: CASSLSPQPAGPQHF. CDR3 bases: TGTGCCAGCAGTTTATCCCCACAGCCCGCCGGGCCCCAGCATTTT.

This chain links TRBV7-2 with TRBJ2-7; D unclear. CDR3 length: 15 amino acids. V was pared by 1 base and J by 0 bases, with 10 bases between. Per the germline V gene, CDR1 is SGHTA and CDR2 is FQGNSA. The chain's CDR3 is CASSLDASLSYEQYF. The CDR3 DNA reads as TGTGCCAGCAGCTTAGATGCGTCGCTCTCCTACGAGCAGTACTTC.